Below, 19 T cell receptor beta chains from the same sample are listed, as sequenced in a study of glioma-infiltrating T cells after dendritic cell vaccination. The data were produced by immunoSEQ multiplex PCR, yet TCRdb's version contains in-frame clones alone and is incomplete. Among about 64,000 clones, 75% to 90% were seen once, and the ten largest hold about 9%. The specimen was blood, collected before dendritic cell vaccination. These TCRs come from a human donor with glioblastoma.

The rearrangement links TRBV28 to TRBJ1-2, with D perhaps TRBD1 (6 bases). From germline, CDR1 is MDHEN and CDR2 SYDVKM. Trimming left V 2 bases short and J 3 bases short, with 10 bases between. The CDR3 runs 14 residues. CDR3 nucleotide sequence: TGTGCCAGCAGTTTACCCCGACAGGACTATGGCTACACCTTC. It is translated as CASSLPRQDYGYTF.

This clone was seen a few times. The chain links TRBV7-5 to TRBJ2-7; TRBD1, the table's D call, was not compared with the DNA. TRBV7-5 is flagged as a pseudogene. The CDR3 extends over 15 amino acids. CDR3 in DNA: TGTGCCAGAAGCCTCAGAACAGGGGGCAAGTACGAGCAGTACTTC. Translated, it gives CARSLRTGGKYEQYF.

The rearrangement uses TRBV28 and TRBJ2-2, with 9 bases that match TRBD1. CDR1 and CDR2 from the germline V gene are MDHEN and SYDVKM. V dropped 3 bases and J dropped 6; count of bases not matched to a gene: 8. The CDR3 sequence is 16 residues long. The CDR3 DNA follows: TGTGCCAGCAGTTTGGGGTGGGGACAGGGCCCCGGGGAGCTGTTTTTT. Translation gives CASSLGWGQGPGELFF.

This rearrangement joins TRBV4-1 to TRBJ2-3, with a weak D call TRBD1 (5 bases). Between the trimmed V and J ends, which lost 3 bases and 3 bases, there was a span of 10 bases. The CDR3 has 14 residues. Germline lookup yields CDR1 MGHRA and CDR2 YSYEKL. As DNA, the CDR3 is TGCGCCAGCAGCCAGGCAGGGTCGACAGATACGCAGTATTTT. Its translation: CASSQAGSTDTQYF.

This clone was found many times. The J gene is TRBJ1-5, the V gene TRBV27; D might be TRBD1 (5 bases). This CDR3 comprises 14 residues. Germline-derived CDR1 and CDR2 are MNHEY and SMNVEV (reference sequence). Trimming pared 5 bases from V and 7 bases from J, leaving 15 bases between. CDR3 nucleotide sequence: TGTGCCAGCAGTCGGGGGACGGGAGGGCAGCCCCAGCATTTT. Its protein product is CASSRGTGGQPQHF.

The rearrangement links TRBV19 to TRBJ2-5, with 11 bases that match TRBD2. Per the germline V gene, CDR1 is LNHDA and CDR2 is SQIVND (reference sequence). V was pared by 5 bases and J by 4 bases, with 12 bases of the junction left unmatched. This CDR3 has 17 residues. CDR3 region: CASSPFASGGPGETQYF. The CDR3 DNA sequence: TGTGCCAGTAGTCCCTTCGCTAGCGGGGGGCCAGGAGAGACCCAGTACTTC.

The chain uses TRBV2 and TRBJ1-4; TRBD1 matches at 8 bases. The trim removed 4 bases at V and 10 bases at J, leaving 11 bases unmatched. This CDR3 has 15 residues. The V gene's germline CDR1 is SNHLY and CDR2 FYNNEI. DNA for the CDR3: TGTGCCAGCAGTGCCGAGGACAGGGCCTTAGGAAAACTGTTTTTT. Protein sequence: CASSAEDRALGKLFF.

The V call is TRBV2, the J call TRBJ2-1; 9 bases match TRBD2. This CDR3 contains 17 residues. Per the germline V gene, CDR1 is SNHLY and CDR2 is FYNNEI. V trimming: 7 bases; J trimming: 6 bases; junction bases outside the gene matches: 16. In DNA form, the CDR3 reads TGTGCCAGCAATGGGGGAAACGAGCGGGGGGCTATCAATGAGCAGTTCTTC. Translation gives CASNGGNERGAINEQFF.

V gene TRBV7-2 combines with J gene TRBJ1-4; TRBD1 matches at 8 bases. There are 14 residues in the CDR3. The V segment lost 7 bases and the J segment 7 bases; nucleotides outside the gene matches: 8. In germline, CDR1 is SGHTA, CDR2 FQGNSA. Here the CDR3 reads CASTRDRGGEKLFF. CDR3 in DNA: TGTGCCAGCACCAGAGACAGGGGAGGTGAAAAACTGTTTTTT.

V and J are TRBV9 and TRBJ2-1; D is undetermined. The V gene lost 2 bases and the J gene lost 0 bases, with 9 bases spanning the gap. CDR1 SGDLS and CDR2 YYNGEE come from the germline V gene. The CDR3 extends over 15 amino acids. DNA of the CDR3: TGTGCCAGCAGCGTCACCCCGAGCTCCTACAATGAGCAGTTCTTC. Protein product: CASSVTPSSYNEQFF.

The chain has TRBV2 and TRBJ2-7, with 9 positions matching TRBD1. Germline-derived CDR1 and CDR2 are SNHLY and FYNNEI. There are 13 residues in the CDR3. The V gene end was trimmed by 7 bases and the J gene end by 1 base; junction bases not matched to a gene: 2. CDR3 protein: CASTDRGSYEQYF. As DNA, the CDR3 is TGTGCCAGCACGGACAGGGGTTCCTACGAGCAGTACTTC. The full variable domain, rest sourced from reference TRBV2 and TRBJ2-7, is EPEVTQTPSHQVTQMGQEVILRCVPISNHLYFYWYRQILGQKVEFLVSFYNNEISEKSEIFDDQFSVERPDGSNFTLKIRSTKLEDSAMYFCASTDRGSYEQYFGPGTRLTVT.

The chain carries TRBV2 and TRBJ2-5; TRBD2 matches 11 bases. Germline assignment: CDR1 SNHLY and CDR2 FYNNEI. CDR3 length: 14 residues. The V segment lost 6 bases and the J segment 7 bases; nucleotides outside the gene matches: 7. The CDR3 DNA is TGTGCCAGCAGATGGACTAGCGGGCCGGGGACCCAGTACTTC. It codes for CASRWTSGPGTQYF.

CDR3 amino acids: CSVDGARQGLRETQYF. For the CDR3, the DNA is TGCAGCGTTGATGGTGCGAGACAGGGGTTGCGAGAGACCCAGTACTTC. The chain couples TRBV29-1 to TRBJ2-5; 8 nucleotides line up with TRBD1. Germline-derived CDR1 and CDR2 are SQVTM and ANQGSEA. This CDR3 has 16 residues. V gave up 3 bases and J gave up 4 bases; unmatched junction bases: 13.

This chain uses TRBV5-1 with TRBJ1-6; D is uncertain. V lost 5 bases to trimming and J lost 6 bases, with 12 bases between them. The CDR3 contains 14 residues. Germline V gene data show CDR1 as SGHRS and CDR2 as YFSETQ. CDR3: CASSSEGSNSPLHF. CDR3 DNA: TGCGCCAGCAGTTCCGAGGGCAGTAATTCACCCCTCCACTTT. The variable domain in full, with the rest retrieved from reference TRBV5-1 and TRBJ1-6, is KAGVTQTPRYLIKTRGQQVTLSCSPISGHRSVSWYQQTPGQGLQFLFEYFSETQRNKGNFPGRFSGRQFSNSRSEMNVSTLELGDSALYLCASSSEGSNSPLHFGNGTRLTVT.

The V and J genes are TRBV5-8 and TRBJ2-2, with 9 bases aligning to TRBD1. CDR1 SGHTS and CDR2 YDEGEE come from the germline V gene. Unmatched junction bases numbered 4, after V lost 4 bases and J lost 3 bases. This CDR3 has 15 residues. CDR3 sequence: CASSPGQGDTGELFF. CDR3 sequence (DNA): TGTGCCAGCAGCCCGGGACAGGGTGACACCGGGGAGCTGTTTTTT.

As regards this clone: Other DNA sequences in the sample encode the same CDR3. The chain joins TRBV27 to TRBJ2-2; D remains unclear. Trimming pared 3 bases from V and 5 bases from J, leaving 10 bases between. In germline, CDR1 is MNHEY, CDR2 SMNVEV (reference sequence). This CDR3 contains 14 residues. CDR3 DNA sequence: TGTGCCAGCAGTTTCGAACTCAATACCGGGGAGCTGTTTTTT. Protein: CASSFELNTGELFF.

J is TRBJ2-1 and V is TRBV4-2; D is perhaps TRBD2 (6 bases). Trimming removed 0 bases at V and 10 bases at J, with 22 bases between. CDR1 LGHNA and CDR2 YNFKEQ come from the germline V gene. This CDR3 spans 17 amino acids. CDR3 region: CASSQDSPASVGGEQFF. CDR3 DNA: TGTGCCAGCAGCCAAGATTCCCCGGCTAGCGTGGGGGGAGAGCAGTTCTTC.

The V gene is TRBV5-6, the J gene TRBJ2-1, with 8 bases that match TRBD2. This CDR3 contains 15 residues. Unmatched junction bases numbered 10, after V lost 4 bases and J lost 7 bases. Germline loops: CDR1 SGHDT, CDR2 YYEEEE. The CDR3 loop is CASSLRGGGWNEQFF. The CDR3, as DNA: TGTGCCAGCAGCCTCCGGGGGGGCGGTTGGAATGAGCAGTTCTTC.

The rearrangement joins TRBV18 to TRBJ1-4; 9 nucleotides match TRBD1. V was clipped by 3 bases and J by 7 bases; unmatched bases: 3. The CDR3 spans 14 residues. Looked up from germline, CDR1 is KGHSH and CDR2 is LQKENI. The CDR3 sequence is CASSPPDRGEKLFF. The DNA for the CDR3 is TGTGCCAGCTCACCCCCGGACAGGGGTGAAAAACTGTTTTTT.